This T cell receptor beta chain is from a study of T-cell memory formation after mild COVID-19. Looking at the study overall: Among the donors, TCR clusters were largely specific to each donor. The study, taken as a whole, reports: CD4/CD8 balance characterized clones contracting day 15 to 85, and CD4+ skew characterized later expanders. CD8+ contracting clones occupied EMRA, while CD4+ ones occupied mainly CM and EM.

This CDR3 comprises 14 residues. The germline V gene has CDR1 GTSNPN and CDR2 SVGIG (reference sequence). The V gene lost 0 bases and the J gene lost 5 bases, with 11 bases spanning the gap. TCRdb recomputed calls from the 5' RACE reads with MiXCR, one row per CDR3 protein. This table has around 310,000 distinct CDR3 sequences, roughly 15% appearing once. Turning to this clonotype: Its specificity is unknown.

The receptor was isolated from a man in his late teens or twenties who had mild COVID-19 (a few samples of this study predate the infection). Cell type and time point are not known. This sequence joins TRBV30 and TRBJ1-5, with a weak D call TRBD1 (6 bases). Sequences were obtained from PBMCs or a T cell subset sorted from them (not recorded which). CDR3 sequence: CAWSVVGAYQPQHF. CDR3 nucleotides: TGTGCCTGGAGTGTAGTGGGGGCGTATCAGCCCCAGCATTTT.